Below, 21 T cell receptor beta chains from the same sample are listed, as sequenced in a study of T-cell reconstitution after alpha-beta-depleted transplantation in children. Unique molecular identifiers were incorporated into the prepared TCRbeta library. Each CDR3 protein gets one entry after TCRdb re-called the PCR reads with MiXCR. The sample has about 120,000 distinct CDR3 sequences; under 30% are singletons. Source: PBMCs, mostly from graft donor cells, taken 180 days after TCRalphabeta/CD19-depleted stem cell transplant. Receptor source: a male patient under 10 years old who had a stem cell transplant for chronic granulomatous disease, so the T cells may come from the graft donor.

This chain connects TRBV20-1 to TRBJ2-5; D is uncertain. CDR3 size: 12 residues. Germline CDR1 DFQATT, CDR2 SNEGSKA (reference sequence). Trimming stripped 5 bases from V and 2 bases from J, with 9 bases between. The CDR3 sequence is CSAVGLQETQYF. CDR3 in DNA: TGCAGTGCTGTCGGGTTACAAGAGACCCAGTACTTC.

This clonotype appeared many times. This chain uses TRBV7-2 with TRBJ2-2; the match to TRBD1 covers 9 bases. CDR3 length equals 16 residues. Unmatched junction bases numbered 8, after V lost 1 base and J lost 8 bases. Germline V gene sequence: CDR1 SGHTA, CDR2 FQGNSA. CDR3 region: CASSLGGQGFIGELFF. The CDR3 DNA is TGTGCCAGCAGCTTAGGAGGACAGGGGTTTATAGGGGAGCTGTTTTTT.

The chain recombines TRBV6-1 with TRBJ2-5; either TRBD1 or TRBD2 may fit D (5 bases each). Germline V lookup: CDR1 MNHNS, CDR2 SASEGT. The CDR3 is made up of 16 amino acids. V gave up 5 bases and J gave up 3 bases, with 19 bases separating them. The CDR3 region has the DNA TGTGCCAGCAGTAAAGGCTACGGGACCGTCAAAGAGACCCAGTACTTC. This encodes CASSKGYGTVKETQYF.

The DNA for the CDR3 is TGTGCCAGCAGCAAAGGACCAAGACAGGACAACTACGAGCAGTACTTC. This translates into CASSKGPRQDNYEQYF. The chain couples TRBV21-1 to TRBJ2-7; TRBD1 is the table's D call, not checked against the DNA. TRBV21-1 is an annotated pseudogene. The CDR3 length is 16 residues.

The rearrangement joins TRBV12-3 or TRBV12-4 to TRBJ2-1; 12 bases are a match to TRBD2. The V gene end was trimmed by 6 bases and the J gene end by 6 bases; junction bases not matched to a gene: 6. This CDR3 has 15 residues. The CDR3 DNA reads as TGTGCCAGCAGGCGCGGACTAGCGGGGTTCAATGAGCAGTTCTTC. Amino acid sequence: CASRRGLAGFNEQFF.

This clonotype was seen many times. CDR3 nucleotides: TGTGCCAGCACCATTCGGGTACAGGGACTAGCGGGGCCCCACTCTGGGGCCAACGTCCTGACTTTC. Protein product: CASTIRVQGLAGPHSGANVLTF. The chain couples TRBV6-6 to TRBJ2-6, with 13 bases identical to TRBD2. The CDR3 contains 22 residues. V was pared by 7 bases and J by 0 bases, with 18 bases of the junction left unmatched. Germline CDR1 and CDR2: MNHNY and SVGAGI (reference sequence).

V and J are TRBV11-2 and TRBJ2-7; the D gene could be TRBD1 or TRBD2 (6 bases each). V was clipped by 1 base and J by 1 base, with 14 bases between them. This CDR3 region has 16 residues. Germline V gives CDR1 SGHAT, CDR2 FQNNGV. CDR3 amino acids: CASSLGTRGGSYEQYF. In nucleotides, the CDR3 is TGTGCCAGCAGCTTAGGTACCAGGGGAGGATCCTACGAGCAGTACTTC.

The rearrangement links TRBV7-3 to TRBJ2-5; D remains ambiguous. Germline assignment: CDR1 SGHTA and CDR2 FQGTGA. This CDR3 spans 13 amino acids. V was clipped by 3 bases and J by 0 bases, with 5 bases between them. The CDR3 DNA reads TGTGCCAGCAGCTTCCAGTACCAAGAGACCCAGTACTTC. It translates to CASSFQYQETQYF.

CDR3 region: CASSNRGDQPQHF. The CDR3 DNA reads as TGTGCCAGCTCAAACAGGGGAGATCAGCCCCAGCATTTT. The chain links TRBV18 to TRBJ1-5, with 7 bases fitting TRBD1. The CDR3 has 13 amino acids. The V gene end was trimmed by 5 bases and the J gene end by 5 bases; junction bases not matched to a gene: 3. The germline V gene has CDR1 KGHSH and CDR2 LQKENI.

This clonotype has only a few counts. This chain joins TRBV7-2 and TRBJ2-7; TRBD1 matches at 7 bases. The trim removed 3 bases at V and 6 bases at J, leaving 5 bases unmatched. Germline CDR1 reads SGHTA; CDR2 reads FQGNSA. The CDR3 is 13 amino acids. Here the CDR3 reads CASSLQTGSEQYF. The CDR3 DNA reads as TGTGCCAGCAGCTTGCAGACAGGGAGCGAGCAGTACTTC.

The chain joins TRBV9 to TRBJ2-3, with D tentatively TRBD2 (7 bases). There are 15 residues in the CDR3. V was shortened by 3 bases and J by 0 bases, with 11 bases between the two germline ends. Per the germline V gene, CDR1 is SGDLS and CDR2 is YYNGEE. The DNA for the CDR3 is TGTGCCAGCAGCGCCGAGGGGGGGAGCACAGATACGCAGTATTTT. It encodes CASSAEGGSTDTQYF.

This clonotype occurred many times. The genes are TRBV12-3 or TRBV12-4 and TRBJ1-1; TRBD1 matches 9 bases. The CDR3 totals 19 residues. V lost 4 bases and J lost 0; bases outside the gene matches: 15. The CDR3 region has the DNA TGTGCCAGCAGTTCGCGATCAGGACAGGGGCGAGACCTGAACACTGAAGCTTTCTTT. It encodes CASSSRSGQGRDLNTEAFF.

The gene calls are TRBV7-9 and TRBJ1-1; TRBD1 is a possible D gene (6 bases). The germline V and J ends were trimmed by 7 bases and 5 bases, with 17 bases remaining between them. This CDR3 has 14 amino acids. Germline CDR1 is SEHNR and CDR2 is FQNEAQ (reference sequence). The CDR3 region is CASTRQAEVTEAFF. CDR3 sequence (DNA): TGTGCCAGCACCCGACAGGCCGAGGTTACTGAAGCTTTCTTT.

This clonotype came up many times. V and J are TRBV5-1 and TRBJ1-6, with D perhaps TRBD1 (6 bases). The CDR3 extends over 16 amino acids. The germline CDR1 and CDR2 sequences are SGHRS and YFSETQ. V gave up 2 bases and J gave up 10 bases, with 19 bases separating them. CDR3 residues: CASSLYSDSLGSPLHF. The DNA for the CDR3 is TGCGCCAGCAGCTTATACTCGGACAGTCTCGGATCACCCCTCCACTTT.

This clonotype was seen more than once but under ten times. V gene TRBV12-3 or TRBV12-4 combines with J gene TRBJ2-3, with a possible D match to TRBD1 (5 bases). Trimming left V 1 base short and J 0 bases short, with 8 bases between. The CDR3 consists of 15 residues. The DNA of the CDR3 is TGTGCCAGCAGTTTAGGGACATTAAGCACAGATACGCAGTATTTT. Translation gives CASSLGTLSTDTQYF.

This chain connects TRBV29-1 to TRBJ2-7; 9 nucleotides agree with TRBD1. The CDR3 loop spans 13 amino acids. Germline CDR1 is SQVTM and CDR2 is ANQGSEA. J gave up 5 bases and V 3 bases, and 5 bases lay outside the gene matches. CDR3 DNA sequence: TGCAGCGTTGAGGGACAGGGAGGCAACGAGCAGTACTTC. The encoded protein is CSVEGQGGNEQYF.

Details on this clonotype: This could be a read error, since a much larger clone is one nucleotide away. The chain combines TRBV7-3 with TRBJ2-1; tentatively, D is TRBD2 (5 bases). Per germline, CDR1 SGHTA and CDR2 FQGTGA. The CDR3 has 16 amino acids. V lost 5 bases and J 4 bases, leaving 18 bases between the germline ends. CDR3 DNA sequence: TGTGCCAGCAGCCCAGATGGAAGACCGGGATACAATGAGCAGTTCTTC. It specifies CASSPDGRPGYNEQFF.

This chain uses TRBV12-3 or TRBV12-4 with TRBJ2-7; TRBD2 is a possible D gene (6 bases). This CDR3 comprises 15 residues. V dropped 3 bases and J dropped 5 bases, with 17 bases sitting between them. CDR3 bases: TGTGCCAGCAGTTTCGGGTCGAGGAGGGTCCACGAGCAGTACTTC. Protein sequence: CASSFGSRRVHEQYF.

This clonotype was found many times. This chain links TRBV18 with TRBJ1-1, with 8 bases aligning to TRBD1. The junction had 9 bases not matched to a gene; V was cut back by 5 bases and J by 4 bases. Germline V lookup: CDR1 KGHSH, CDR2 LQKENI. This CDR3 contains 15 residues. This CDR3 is CASSGTGTGGTEAFF. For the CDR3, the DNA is TGTGCCAGCTCAGGTACCGGGACAGGAGGCACTGAAGCTTTCTTT.

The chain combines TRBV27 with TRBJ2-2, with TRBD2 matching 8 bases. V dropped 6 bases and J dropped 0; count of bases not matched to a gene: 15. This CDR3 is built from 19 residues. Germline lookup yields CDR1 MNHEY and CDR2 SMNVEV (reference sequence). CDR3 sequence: CASSLGGGRIAPNTGELFF. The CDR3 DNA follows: TGTGCCAGCAGCTTAGGCGGGGGGCGTATCGCACCGAACACCGGGGAGCTGTTTTTT.

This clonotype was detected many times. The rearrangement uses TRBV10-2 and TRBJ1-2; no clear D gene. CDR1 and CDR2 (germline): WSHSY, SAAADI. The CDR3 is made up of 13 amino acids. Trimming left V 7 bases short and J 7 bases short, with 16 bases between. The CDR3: CASTLGPPGGYTF. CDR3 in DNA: TGCGCCAGCACCCTTGGGCCTCCAGGTGGCTACACCTTC.